The subject of this entry is one T cell receptor beta chain. The data are from a study of blood T cell repertoires in COVID-19. The overall study: From the United States, Italy and Spain came samples of acute and convalescent COVID-19. PBMCs, B-cell-depleted T cells, or T cells were the source of the cDNA or gDNA that made up the material.

In the authors' methods: Quantification of nucleated cells was approximated via reference gene primer amplification. Sequencing used immunoSEQ multiplex PCR; TCRdb keeps in-frame clones, though not all of them. The V and J calls and clone size were taken over from that table, and D and trimming were inferred from the DNA. Of about 150,000 clones listed, over 60% are singletons. V lost 3 bases, J lost 0 bases, and 8 bases lay in between. This CDR3 is 14 amino acids long. Germline assignment: CDR1 MNHNS and CDR2 SASEGT. This chain links TRBV6-1 with TRBJ1-1, with a possible D match to TRBD1 (6 bases). The source material was peripheral blood. The source of this sequence is an elderly woman with acute or convalescent COVID-19. The CDR3 loop reads CASSEGALNTEAFF. The DNA for the CDR3 is TGTGCCAGCAGTGAGGGGGCTTTGAACACTGAAGCTTTCTTT.